This T cell receptor (beta chain) was recorded in a study of T cell responses to AZD1222 COVID-19 vaccine. CDR3 length: 15 residues. The germline gives CDR1 MGHDK, CDR2 SYGVNS. With V trimmed by 7 bases and J by 4 bases, 7 bases remained unmatched. Findings of the study overall: Nearly half of spike-specific TCRs reportedly target unmutated variant regions. A mostly white British donor set with more females was recruited, and clonal diversity was possibly underestimated. The breadth and depth of Spike-specific TCRs increased once two AZD1222 doses had been given.

Details on this clone: The antigen is unknown.

Some clones are missing from TCRdb's copy, which holds only in-frame ones; the method was immunoSEQ multiplex PCR. The sample lists around 220,000 clones, roughly 94% occurring once. Sequences were derived from peripheral blood, sampled 28 days after the second dose of the MenACWY control vaccine. The chain joins TRBV25-1 to TRBJ2-3, with 11 nucleotides matching TRBD1. The clonotype was recovered from an adult who received the MenACWY meningococcal vaccine as a control. Here the CDR3 reads CASTAGQGAADTQYF. The DNA for the CDR3 is TGTGCCAGCACTGCAGGACAGGGGGCTGCAGATACGCAGTATTTT.